These T cell receptor beta chains were read from a single sample in a study of T-cell reconstitution after alpha-beta-depleted transplantation in children. TCRdb reprocessed the PCR reads via MiXCR and lists one record per CDR3 protein. The sample lists 220,000 or so distinct CDR3 sequences; roughly 8% were seen once. The sample here was PBMCs, mostly from graft donor cells, taken 180 days after TCRalphabeta/CD19-depleted stem cell transplant. These receptor sequences come from a male patient aged 10-17 years who had a stem cell transplant for acute lymphoblastic leukemia, so the T cells may come from the graft donor. Each CDR3 is given with its conserved first and last residue. The order of the fields is CDR3 protein, CDR3 DNA, D gene, V gene, clone size, J gene. D genes are given only for firm matches. For some rows the clone size is stated as once, few or many, or as a class when expanded; others skip it.

CASSHDGRLSSYEQYF TGTGCCAGCAGCCACGACGGCCGCTTAAGCTCCTACGAGCAGTACTTC NA TRBV14 NA TRBJ2-7
CAISEPAGPTSPGELFF TGTGCCATCAGTGAGCCTGCGGGACCCACGTCCCCCGGGGAGCTGTTTTTT NA TRBV10-3 many TRBJ2-2
CASSYSEPFNTGELFF TGTGCCAGCAGCTATTCGGAGCCCTTCAACACCGGGGAGCTGTTTTTT NA TRBV7-9 many TRBJ2-2
CASSYREVGSPLHF TGTGCCAGCAGCTACAGGGAGGTGGGTTCACCCCTCCACTTT NA TRBV7-8 many TRBJ1-6
CASSLGGREGNEQFF TGCGCCAGCAGCTTGGGCGGGAGGGAGGGGAATGAGCAGTTCTTC TRBD2 TRBV5-1 NA TRBJ2-1
CASSTRTGVYGYTF TGTGCCAGCAGTACCCGGACAGGGGTCTATGGCTACACCTTC TRBD1 TRBV28 many TRBJ1-2
CASKGAWNTEAFF TGTGCCAGCAAGGGGGCCTGGAACACTGAAGCTTTCTTT TRBD1 TRBV25-1 many TRBJ1-1
CASSPRLASAKNIQYF TGTGCCAGCAGTCCTAGACTAGCGTCAGCCAAAAACATTCAGTACTTC TRBD2 TRBV11-2 many TRBJ2-4
CASSFIFGGYEQYF TGTGCCAGCAGCTTCATATTCGGAGGATACGAGCAGTACTTC NA TRBV7-6 few TRBJ2-7
CASSLAGTSGPYEQYF TGCGCCAGCAGCTTGGCCGGGACTAGCGGACCCTACGAGCAGTACTTC TRBD2 TRBV5-1 many TRBJ2-7
CASSQRGGRGQDEQYF TGCGCCAGCAGCCAAAGGGGGGGCAGGGGGCAGGACGAGCAGTACTTC NA TRBV4-1 NA TRBJ2-7
CASSWTVTFSGNTIYF TGTGCCAGCAGCTGGACAGTTACCTTCTCTGGAAACACCATATATTTT NA TRBV7-2 many TRBJ1-3
CAARGNNQPQHF TGTGCCGCAAGGGGAAACAATCAGCCCCAGCATTTT NA TRBV6-6 NA TRBJ1-5
CASLGVNTGELFF TGCGCCAGTTTGGGGGTTAACACCGGGGAGCTGTTTTTT NA TRBV10-2 many TRBJ2-2
CASSPGRENTEAFF TGTGCCAGCAGTCCTGGACGCGAGAACACTGAAGCTTTCTTT NA TRBV6-1 many TRBJ1-1
CASSLAAGTGGKPQHF TGTGCCAGCAGCTTAGCGGCAGGGACAGGGGGGAAGCCCCAGCATTTT TRBD1 TRBV7-2 few TRBJ1-5
CASSQDRLHEQYF TGCGCCAGCAGCCAGGACAGGCTCCACGAGCAGTACTTC TRBD1 TRBV5-1 many TRBJ2-7
CASSLESGGNYGYTF TGTGCCAGCAGTTTAGAGTCAGGGGGTAACTATGGCTACACCTTC TRBD1 TRBV12-3/TRBV12-4 many TRBJ1-2
CASSEDRRLNTEAFF TGCGCCAGCAGTGAGGATCGCAGACTGAACACTGAAGCTTTCTTT NA TRBV10-2 many TRBJ1-1
CASSIEGTRRVF TGTGCCAGTAGTATAGAAGGGACTAGAAGGGTCTTC TRBD2 TRBV19 many TRBJ2-1
CASSRRPHNYEQYF TGTGCCAGCAGTCGGAGGCCACACAACTACGAGCAGTACTTC NA TRBV12-3/TRBV12-4 many TRBJ2-7
CASSVGSLGEGALFF TGTGCCAGCAGCGTAGGATCTCTCGGGGAAGGAGCTCTGTTTTTT NA TRBV9 NA TRBJ2-2
CASSLVAGTAYEHYF TGTGCCAGCAGCTTAGTGGCCGGGACAGCCTACGAGCATTACTTC TRBD1 TRBV7-3 many TRBJ2-7
CASSSRQGLNTEAFF TGCGCCAGCAGCTCGAGACAGGGACTGAACACTGAAGCTTTCTTT TRBD1 TRBV5-1 NA TRBJ1-1
CASSLRSANYGYTF TGTGCCAGCAGCTTGCGGTCCGCTAACTATGGCTACACCTTC NA TRBV5-6 many TRBJ1-2
CASSQDLGGLLSNQPQHF TGTGCCAGCAGCCAAGATCTTGGCGGCCTTCTTAGCAATCAGCCCCAGCATTTT NA TRBV3-1 few TRBJ1-5
CASSTRFRDEQFF TGTGCCAGCAGTACTAGGTTCCGGGATGAGCAGTTCTTC NA TRBV6-5 many TRBJ2-1
CSASRDRVTKNIQYF TGCAGTGCTAGCCGGGACAGGGTAACCAAAAACATTCAGTACTTC TRBD1 TRBV20-1 many TRBJ2-4
CASSLGEGYEQYF TGTGCCAGCAGCTTAGGCGAGGGGTACGAGCAGTACTTC NA TRBV11-2 many TRBJ2-7
CATQDGSWGNQPQHF TGTGCCACCCAGGACGGTTCCTGGGGCAATCAGCCCCAGCATTTT NA TRBV2 many TRBJ1-5
CASSYAAGGQETQYF TGTGCCAGCAGTTACGCGGCGGGGGGGCAAGAGACCCAGTACTTC TRBD2 TRBV6-2/TRBV6-3 many TRBJ2-5
CASSVVGRSTDTQYF TGTGCCAGCAGCGTAGTCGGCAGATCCACAGATACGCAGTATTTT NA TRBV9 many TRBJ2-3
CASSQGVAVLYNEQFF TGTGCCAGCAGCCAAGGGGTAGCGGTTTTGTACAATGAGCAGTTCTTC NA TRBV3-1 many TRBJ2-1
CASSLRSWTQYF TGTGCCAGCAGCCTCCGGTCATGGACCCAGTACTTC NA TRBV3-1 many TRBJ2-5
CASSFISRSQGAGYGYTF TGTGCCAGCAGTTTTATCTCAAGGTCGCAGGGGGCAGGCTATGGCTACACCTTC TRBD1 TRBV28 few TRBJ1-2
CASSHAPREGRAKLFF TGCGCCAGCAGCCACGCACCCAGGGAGGGGAGGGCAAAACTGTTTTTT NA TRBV4-1 many TRBJ1-4
CSAREGGLSNQPQHF TGCAGTGCTAGAGAGGGGGGCCTTAGCAATCAGCCCCAGCATTTT NA TRBV20-1 many TRBJ1-5
CASNPSGGAYGYTF TGTGCCAGCAACCCTTCGGGGGGGGCGTATGGCTACACCTTC NA TRBV7-2 many TRBJ1-2
CASIGGWAEKLFF TGTGCCAGCATCGGCGGATGGGCTGAAAAACTGTTTTTT NA TRBV7-9 many TRBJ1-4
CATSQALIAGDTGELFF TGTGCCACCAGCCAAGCTTTGATAGCGGGAGACACCGGGGAGCTGTTTTTT TRBD2 TRBV3-1 NA TRBJ2-2
CASESGSYNEQFF TGTGCCTCTGAGTCAGGGTCCTACAATGAGCAGTTCTTC NA TRBV10-3 many TRBJ2-1
CASSLRLGSTDTQYF TGTGCCAGCAGCTTACGATTGGGAAGCACAGATACGCAGTATTTT NA TRBV7-2 many TRBJ2-3
CASKQDFPRGETQYF TGTGCCAGCAAGCAGGACTTTCCACGCGGCGAGACCCAGTACTTC NA TRBV6-1 many TRBJ2-5
CASSPDSKNIQYF TGCGCCAGCAGCCCGGACAGCAAAAACATTCAGTACTTC NA TRBV5-1 many TRBJ2-4
CSALGTARTTNTGELFF TGCAGTGCCCTAGGGACAGCGCGAACGACGAACACCGGGGAGCTGTTTTTT TRBD1 TRBV20-1 many TRBJ2-2
CASSFSSLNSPLHF TGTGCCAGCAGCTTCTCGTCTTTGAATTCACCCCTCCACTTT NA TRBV5-6 many TRBJ1-6
CASSKLGGTDTQYF TGTGCCAGCAGCAAGCTAGGGGGCACAGATACGCAGTATTTT NA TRBV7-9 many TRBJ2-3
CASSSPRGGNTEAFF TGTGCCAGCAGTTCGCCCAGGGGTGGGAACACTGAAGCTTTCTTT NA TRBV12-3/TRBV12-4 many TRBJ1-1
CASSSGGDGPGELFF TGTGCCAGCAGTTCAGGGGGCGACGGTCCCGGGGAGCTGTTTTTT TRBD1 TRBV12-3/TRBV12-4 many TRBJ2-2
CASSFLSGRSYEQYF TGCGCCAGCAGCTTTTTAAGCGGGAGAAGCTACGAGCAGTACTTC TRBD2 TRBV5-1 many TRBJ2-7
CASRSGLPSGNTIYF TGTGCCAGCAGATCCGGACTCCCAAGCGGAAACACCATATATTTT NA TRBV12-3/TRBV12-4 many TRBJ1-3
CASSKLWEKLFF TGTGCCAGTAGTAAGCTGTGGGAAAAACTGTTTTTT NA TRBV19 many TRBJ1-4